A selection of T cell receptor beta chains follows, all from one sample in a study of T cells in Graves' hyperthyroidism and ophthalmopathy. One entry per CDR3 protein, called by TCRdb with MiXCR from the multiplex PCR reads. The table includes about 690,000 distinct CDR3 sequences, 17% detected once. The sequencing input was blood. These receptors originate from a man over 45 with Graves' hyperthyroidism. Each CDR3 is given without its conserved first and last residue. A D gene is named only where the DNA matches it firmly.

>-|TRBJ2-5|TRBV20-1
SARDLAIQETQY
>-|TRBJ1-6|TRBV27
ASSSRRRPLH
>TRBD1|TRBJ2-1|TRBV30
AWSVTGGFYNEQF
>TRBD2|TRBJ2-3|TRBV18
ASSDGLAADTQY
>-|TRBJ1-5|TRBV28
ASSLSGGGYQPQH
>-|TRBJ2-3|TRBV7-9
ASSLRLSGATDTQY
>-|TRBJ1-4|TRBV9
ASSVGGGSNEKLF
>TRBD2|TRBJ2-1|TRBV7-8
ASSSIFGLAGANRHEQF
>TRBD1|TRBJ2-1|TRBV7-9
ASSLARLGQGIYNEQF
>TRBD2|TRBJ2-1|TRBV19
ASSIGLAGGFNEQF
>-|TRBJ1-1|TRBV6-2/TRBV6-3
ASKEDGATEAF
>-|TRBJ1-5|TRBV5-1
ASSLVVESDQPQH
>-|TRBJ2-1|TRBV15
ATSRPTRPHEQF
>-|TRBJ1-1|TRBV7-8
ASSSWNVQGVTEAF
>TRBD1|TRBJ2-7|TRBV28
ASTPWTGGRYEQY
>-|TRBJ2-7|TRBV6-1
ASFSGRGEQY
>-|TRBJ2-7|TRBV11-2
ASRLGNLFGGVSYEQY
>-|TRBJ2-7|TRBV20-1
SARGAGRAGEQY
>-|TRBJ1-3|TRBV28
ASSPFGRVNTIY
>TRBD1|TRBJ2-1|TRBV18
ASLPGQNNEQF
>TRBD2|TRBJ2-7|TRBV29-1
SVDSSGRTNEQY
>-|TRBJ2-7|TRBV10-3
AIGAQSSYEQY
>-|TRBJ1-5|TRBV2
ASSAGNHQPQH
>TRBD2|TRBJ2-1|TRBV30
ACTSGRAATDRYSYNEQF
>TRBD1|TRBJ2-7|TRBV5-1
ASSLLQGSHEQY
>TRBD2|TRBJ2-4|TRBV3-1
ASSQDPWLADGAKNIQY
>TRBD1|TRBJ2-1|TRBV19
ASVHRGPSYNEQF
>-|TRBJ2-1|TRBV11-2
ASSPWMGRNEQF
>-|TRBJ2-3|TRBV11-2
ASSLVQRATDTQY
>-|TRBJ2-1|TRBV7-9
ASRLDAWSSYNEQF
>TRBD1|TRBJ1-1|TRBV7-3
ASSLTDAGTGNTEAF
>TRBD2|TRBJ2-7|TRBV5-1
ASSLGAGGPREQY
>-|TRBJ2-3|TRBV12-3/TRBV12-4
ASSLGGGAGDTQY
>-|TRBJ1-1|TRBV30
AWSVRGPDTEAF